This TCR beta chain was captured by sequencing in a study of cytomegalovirus exposure and HLA in healthy donors. Study-wide findings and caveats: For most TCR beta V segments, an earlier analysis put the productive rate at about 87% or about 30% of the time. A few CMV-associated chains were confirmed in vitro to be specific for CMV antigens.

This PCR relied on a set of 60 Vbeta primers and 13 Jbeta primers. The table came from immunoSEQ multiplex PCR; TCRdb's copy has only in-frame clones and leaves some out. This sample's table reports fewer than 200,000 clones. As regards this clone: Its antigen is not known.

Sequencing was done on a sample of PBMCs. The TCR comes from a man aged 30-40 years in good health and CMV-seronegative.

CDR3 protein: CASSLDRTSTYNEQFF. In DNA, the CDR3 is TGTGCCAGCAGCTTAGACCGGACTAGTACCTACAATGAGCAGTTCTTC. J is TRBJ2-1 and V is TRBV11-2; 7 nucleotides line up with TRBD2. V lost 0 bases and J lost 2; bases outside the gene matches: 4. CDR3 length: 16 amino acids. Germline CDR1 is SGHAT and CDR2 is FQNNGV.